A single sample gave rise to the 26 T cell receptor beta chains below, sequenced in a study of T cell responses to AZD1222 COVID-19 vaccine. The data were produced by immunoSEQ multiplex PCR, yet TCRdb's version contains in-frame clones alone and is incomplete. This sample yields 98,000 or so clones, of which about 92% are seen a single time; less than 4% belongs to the top ten. Sequencing used peripheral blood, obtained on day 0 of MenACWY control vaccination. Receptors originate from an adult in good health.

V usage is TRBV11-1 and J usage is TRBJ1-1, with 8 bases matching TRBD1. Germline V lookup: CDR1 SGHAT, CDR2 FQDESV (reference sequence). The CDR3 runs to 15 residues. The V gene end was trimmed by 4 bases and the J gene end by 2 bases; junction bases not matched to a gene: 6. CDR3 protein: CASSSLGQGNTEAFF. The CDR3 region has the DNA TGTGCCAGCAGCTCACTTGGACAGGGAAACACTGAAGCTTTCTTT.

CDR3 in DNA: TGTGCCAGCAGATCGGGACAGAGTTACAATGAGCAGTTCTTC. This gives the protein CASRSGQSYNEQFF. The rearrangement joins TRBV5-6 to TRBJ2-1; TRBD1 matches at 7 bases. In germline, CDR1 is SGHDT, CDR2 YYEEEE. CDR3 length: 14 residues. The J segment lost 4 bases and the V segment lost 5 bases, leaving 6 bases of the junction unmatched.

The J gene is TRBJ1-5, the V gene TRBV4-1; the match to TRBD1 covers 8 bases. The trim removed 5 bases at V and 2 bases at J, leaving 14 bases unmatched. CDR3 size: 18 residues. CDR1 MGHRA and CDR2 YSYEKL come from the germline V gene. In DNA, the CDR3 is TGCGCCAGCAGCATAAGATTTTCAGCAGGGGGCGGCAATCAGCCCCAGCATTTT. This gives the protein CASSIRFSAGGGNQPQHF.

The CDR3 sequence is CASSEYRVRQPQHF. CDR3 DNA: TGTGCCAGCAGTGAATACAGGGTAAGGCAGCCCCAGCATTTT. V gene TRBV6-1 combines with J gene TRBJ1-5; perhaps TRBD1 as D (6 bases). The CDR3 is 14 residues long. Looked up from germline, CDR1 is MNHNS and CDR2 is SASEGT. Trimming cost V 2 bases and J 7 bases, with 12 bases left between them.

This chain uses TRBV4-1 with TRBJ1-6; D gene ambiguous. Germline values: CDR1 MGHRA, CDR2 YSYEKL. This CDR3 is built from 15 residues. Trimming took off 0 bases at V and 7 bases at J, with 10 bases between the two ends. The CDR3 DNA is TGCGCCAGCAGCCAAGATAACAGACTCAATTCACCCCTCCACTTT. It codes for CASSQDNRLNSPLHF.

The gene calls are TRBV5-4 and TRBJ2-1, with 9 bases fitting TRBD2. The CDR3 is made up of 15 amino acids. Germline V CDR1 and CDR2: SGHNT, YYREEE (reference sequence). J lost 4 bases, V lost 6 bases, and 8 bases had no gene match. CDR3 DNA sequence: TGTGCCAGCACCCGGCGGGGGGGGGTTTACAATGAGCAGTTCTTC. This gives the protein CASTRRGGVYNEQFF.

V and J are TRBV19 and TRBJ1-2; 7 bases agree with TRBD1. Unmatched junction bases numbered 19, after V lost 5 bases and J lost 4 bases. There are 18 residues in the CDR3. Germline CDR1 and CDR2: LNHDA and SQIVND (reference sequence). The CDR3 bases are TGTGCCAGTAGTCTCTCGGGACAGACTAAGGAAACTCTCTATGGCTACACCTTC. This translates into CASSLSGQTKETLYGYTF.

This clone was recorded only once. The CDR3 coding sequence is TGTGCCAGCAGCTCCGGGACCCTCGATCCCTACGAGCAGTACTTC. Translating gives CASSSGTLDPYEQYF. V gene TRBV11-1 combines with J gene TRBJ2-7; D may correspond to TRBD1 or TRBD2 (5 bases each). Trimming took off 4 bases at V and 2 bases at J, with 15 bases between the two ends. Germline V gene data show CDR1 as SGHAT and CDR2 as FQDESV (reference sequence). The CDR3 sequence is 15 residues long.

The chain is built from TRBV12-5 and TRBJ1-1; D remains unclear. Trimming took 6 bases from V and 1 from J, leaving 6 bases between them. Germline-derived CDR1 and CDR2 are LGHNT and FRNRAP. The CDR3 consists of 12 residues. Here the CDR3 DNA reads TGTGCTAGTGGCCCCTCGAACACTGAAGCTTTCTTT. As protein: CASGPSNTEAFF.

V gene TRBV30 combines with J gene TRBJ2-1; 7 nucleotides align to TRBD2. The J segment lost 5 bases and the V segment lost 0 bases, leaving 4 bases of the junction unmatched. CDR3 length equals 14 residues. The germline V gene has CDR1 GTSNPN and CDR2 SVGIG (reference sequence). CDR3 in DNA: TGTGCCTGGAGTGTGCCTAGCGGACACAATGAGCAGTTCTTC. Encoded protein: CAWSVPSGHNEQFF.

This clone came up once. The rearrangement uses TRBV4-3 and TRBJ1-2; no definite D call. The CDR3 spans 13 residues. V gave up 0 bases and J gave up 4 bases, with 6 bases separating them. CDR1 and CDR2 from the germline V gene are LGHNA and YSLEER. The CDR3 DNA is TGCGCCAGCAGCCAAGAGTTAGCCTATGGCTACACCTTC. Amino acids: CASSQELAYGYTF.

The CDR3 DNA reads TGCGCCAGCAGCTTGGGCAGGCTCCCAACGGGGACTGAAGCTTTCTTT. It translates to CASSLGRLPTGTEAFF. This sequence joins TRBV5-1 and TRBJ1-1; D not resolved. This CDR3 has 16 amino acids. V was pared by 0 bases and J by 5 bases, with 17 bases between. CDR1 is SGHRS and CDR2 is YFSETQ in the germline V gene.

The V and J genes are TRBV9 and TRBJ1-6, with unresolved D. Germline V lookup: CDR1 SGDLS, CDR2 YYNGEE. CDR3 length: 13 amino acids. V was trimmed by 7 bases and J by 6 bases, leaving 11 bases between them. In DNA, the CDR3 is TGTGCCAGCCAGGCAATGATTAATTCACCCCTCCACTTT. It is translated as CASQAMINSPLHF.

The V call is TRBV28, the J call TRBJ2-1; 7 nucleotides match TRBD1. Looked up from germline, CDR1 is MDHEN and CDR2 is SYDVKM. Trimming cost V 7 bases and J 2 bases; bases outside gene matches: 2. This CDR3 has 13 amino acids. This CDR3 is CASKQGAYNEQFF. As DNA, the CDR3 is TGTGCCAGCAAGCAGGGGGCCTACAATGAGCAGTTCTTC.

Here the CDR3 DNA reads TGTGCCAGCAGTTTAATAATACACGGTCCCTACGAGCAGTACTTC. Its translation is CASSLIIHGPYEQYF. This chain links TRBV27 with TRBJ2-7; D is undetermined. Trimming removed 2 bases at V and 2 bases at J, with 13 bases between. In germline, CDR1 is MNHEY, CDR2 SMNVEV (reference sequence). The CDR3 is 15 amino acids.

V is TRBV7-9 and J is TRBJ2-6, with TRBD1 identical over 8 bases. This CDR3 region has 18 residues. Germline values: CDR1 SEHNR, CDR2 FQNEAQ (reference sequence). V lost 5 bases to trimming and J lost 0 bases; unmatched junction nucleotides: 9. This CDR3 is CASSPTGTGPSGANVLTF. The CDR3 nucleotides are TGTGCCAGCAGCCCCACCGGGACAGGCCCCTCTGGGGCCAACGTCCTGACTTTC.

V usage is TRBV9 and J usage is TRBJ2-7; D remains unclear. Germline-derived CDR1 and CDR2 are SGDLS and YYNGEE. The germline V and J ends were trimmed by 0 bases and 2 bases, with 9 bases remaining between them. The CDR3 has 14 amino acids. The CDR3 region is CASSVGWGTYEQYF. CDR3 nucleotides: TGTGCCAGCAGCGTAGGGTGGGGAACCTACGAGCAGTACTTC.

V and J are TRBV7-8 and TRBJ2-3; D ambiguous. Germline CDR1 SGHVS, CDR2 FQNEAQ. Trimming shortened V by 1 base and J by 2 bases, and 4 bases separated the two germline ends. The CDR3 consists of 13 residues. CDR3 sequence: CASSLGLTDTQYF. CDR3 coding DNA: TGTGCCAGCAGCTTAGGACTCACAGATACGCAGTATTTT.

The rearrangement joins TRBV13 to TRBJ1-2; weak D call: TRBD1 (5 bases). Germline loops: CDR1 PRHDT, CDR2 FYEKMQ (reference sequence). The V end was cut by 3 bases, the J end by 3 bases, with 8 bases between. The CDR3 has 13 residues. The CDR3 DNA is TGTGCCAGCAGCTTCCAGGGCGACTATGGCTACACCTTC. This translates into CASSFQGDYGYTF.

V gene TRBV28 combines with J gene TRBJ1-4; D ambiguous. The CDR3 is 12 residues long. CDR1 is MDHEN, CDR2 SYDVKM, per germline. With 6 bases removed from V and 10 bases from J, the gap between germline ends came to 12 bases. The CDR3 nucleotides read TGTGCCAGCAGAACTGCTCAAGGAAAACTGTTTTTT. Encoded protein: CASRTAQGKLFF. Full variable domain (rest looked up from reference TRBV28 and TRBJ1-4): DVKVTQSSRYLVKRTGEKVFLECVQDMDHENMFWYRQDPGLGLRLIYFSYDVKMKEKGDIPEGYSVSREKKERFSLILESASTNQTSMYLCASRTAQGKLFFGSGTQLSVL.

The chain carries TRBV7-3 and TRBJ2-1; D unclear. V lost 2 bases, J lost 5 bases, and 10 bases lay in between. The CDR3 contains 14 residues. Per germline, CDR1 SGHTA and CDR2 FQGTGA. The CDR3 bases are TGTGCCAGCAGCTTATCGGCCTCAAACAATGAGCAGTTCTTC. Residues: CASSLSASNNEQFF.

The chain carries TRBV6-6 and TRBJ1-5; 9 bases agree with TRBD1. The ends lost 5 bases at V and 4 bases at J; junction bases unmatched: 12. This CDR3 has 17 residues. CDR1 is MNHNY, CDR2 SVGAGI, per germline (reference sequence). CDR3 sequence (DNA): TGTGCCAGCAGTCGGAACAGGGGGCTTCTTTCAAATCAGCCCCAGCATTTT. This sequence encodes CASSRNRGLLSNQPQHF.

The chain joins TRBV6-5 to TRBJ1-1, with D unclear. V dropped 6 bases and J dropped 3 bases, with 17 bases sitting between them. This CDR3 spans 15 amino acids. Germline lookup yields CDR1 MNHEY and CDR2 SVGAGI. CDR3 DNA: TGTGCCAGCAGATACCCAGGTGCGGCCGACACTGAAGCTTTCTTT. Protein: CASRYPGAADTEAFF.

This clone was counted a single time. J is TRBJ1-5 and V is TRBV6-2 or TRBV6-3; perhaps TRBD1 as D (5 bases). V was shortened by 0 bases and J by 4 bases, with 7 bases between the two germline ends. The CDR3 totals 14 residues. Per the germline V gene, CDR1 is MNHEY and CDR2 is SVGEGT. CDR3 DNA sequence: TGTGCCAGCAGTTACTCGCAGGGAAATCAGCCCCAGCATTTT. Amino acid sequence: CASSYSQGNQPQHF.

The rearrangement links TRBV27 to TRBJ1-1, with 12 bases that match TRBD1. Unmatched junction bases numbered 9, after V lost 5 bases and J lost 5 bases. CDR3 length: 16 amino acids. Germline V lookup: CDR1 MNHEY, CDR2 SMNVEV (reference sequence). The CDR3 sequence: CASSPGTGGRMTEAFF. The CDR3 coding sequence is TGTGCCAGCAGTCCGGGGACAGGGGGCCGAATGACTGAAGCTTTCTTT.

The chain joins TRBV9 to TRBJ2-5, with D possibly being TRBD1 (5 bases). The germline V gene encodes CDR1 SGDLS and CDR2 YYNGEE. This CDR3 comprises 13 residues. Deletions cut 0 bases from V and 4 bases from J, with 7 bases between. Written as DNA, the CDR3 is TGTGCCAGCAGCGTAGCAACAGGAGAGACCCAGTACTTC. It is translated as CASSVATGETQYF.